The rows below give T cell receptor beta chains drawn from one sample of a study of human T cells and chemical hapten exposure. One entry per CDR3 protein, called by TCRdb with MiXCR from the 5' RACE reads. There are more than 140,000 distinct CDR3 sequences in the sample; 4.1% occur only once, and over 1.1% lies in the top ten. The receptors were gathered from a female donor in good health. CDR3s include the opening cysteine and the closing phenylalanine or tryptophan. D genes are given only for firm matches. Clone sizes are given selectively: once, few, many, or a class where the clone is expanded.

clone_size: many
d_call: -
cdr3_length: 16
j_call: TRBJ2-2
v_call: TRBV4-3
cdr3_nt: TGCGCCAGCAGCCTTGAGCTGGGGACATCGCTTGGGGAGCTGTTTTTT
cdr3_aa: CASSLELGTSLGELFF

clone_size: -
d_call: TRBD1
cdr3_length: 17
j_call: TRBJ2-7
v_call: TRBV12-3/TRBV12-4
cdr3_nt: TGTGCCAGCAGTGCCCGGACAATCGGACAGGCGACCTACGAGCAGTACTTC
cdr3_aa: CASSARTIGQATYEQYF

clone_size: many
d_call: TRBD2
cdr3_length: 11
j_call: TRBJ2-1
v_call: TRBV20-1
cdr3_nt: TGCAGTGCGATTAGCGGGGATGAGCAGTTCTTC
cdr3_aa: CSAISGDEQFF

clone_size: -
d_call: TRBD1
cdr3_length: 15
j_call: TRBJ1-2
v_call: TRBV12-3/TRBV12-4
cdr3_nt: TGTGCCAGCAGTTTTATCCAGGGGGCTTTCTATGGCTACACCTTC
cdr3_aa: CASSFIQGAFYGYTF

clone_size: -
d_call: -
cdr3_length: 15
j_call: TRBJ2-2
v_call: TRBV5-4
cdr3_nt: TGTGCCAGCAGCTTCCGGGACGCCATTTCTCGGGAGCTGTTTTTT
cdr3_aa: CASSFRDAISRELFF

clone_size: many
d_call: -
cdr3_length: 21
j_call: TRBJ2-3
v_call: TRBV4-2
cdr3_nt: TGTGCCAGCAGCCAAGACTTAAGCGGGGTTGAGGGGGTTGGAAGCACAGATACGCAGTATTTT
cdr3_aa: CASSQDLSGVEGVGSTDTQYF

clone_size: many
d_call: TRBD1
cdr3_length: 15
j_call: TRBJ2-1
v_call: TRBV20-1
cdr3_nt: TGCAGTGCAAACGTCCGGGACAGGCCTAACAATGAGCAGTTCTTC
cdr3_aa: CSANVRDRPNNEQFF

clone_size: many
d_call: TRBD1
cdr3_length: 15
j_call: TRBJ1-6
v_call: TRBV10-3
cdr3_nt: TGTGCCATCAGCCCCGGGACAGGGAGGGATTCACCCCTCCACTTT
cdr3_aa: CAISPGTGRDSPLHF

clone_size: few
d_call: TRBD2
cdr3_length: 16
j_call: TRBJ2-1
v_call: TRBV3-1
cdr3_nt: TGTGCCAGCAGCCAATTCGAGCGGGGGGGCGGCAATGAGCAGTTCTTC
cdr3_aa: CASSQFERGGGNEQFF

clone_size: few
d_call: -
cdr3_length: 15
j_call: TRBJ1-4
v_call: TRBV19
cdr3_nt: TGTGCCAGTAGTATCCGGACAGCAACTAATGAAAAACTGTTTTTT
cdr3_aa: CASSIRTATNEKLFF

clone_size: few
d_call: -
cdr3_length: 16
j_call: TRBJ1-1
v_call: TRBV7-9
cdr3_nt: TGTGCCAGCAGCTTAGTTGTTGGGACGACCATACGTGAAGCTTTCTTT
cdr3_aa: CASSLVVGTTIREAFF

clone_size: many
d_call: -
cdr3_length: 14
j_call: TRBJ2-3
v_call: TRBV20-1
cdr3_nt: TGCAGTGTATATACCGGGGATCGGGGAGATACGCAGTATTTT
cdr3_aa: CSVYTGDRGDTQYF

clone_size: many
d_call: TRBD2
cdr3_length: 14
j_call: TRBJ2-3
v_call: TRBV10-3
cdr3_nt: TGTGCCATCAAACTAGCGGGGGGGCAAAGTACGCAGTATTTT
cdr3_aa: CAIKLAGGQSTQYF

clone_size: many
d_call: TRBD1
cdr3_length: 15
j_call: TRBJ2-3
v_call: TRBV4-2
cdr3_nt: TGTGCCAGCAGCCTTTCGAACAGGGGGGCAGATACGCAGTATTTT
cdr3_aa: CASSLSNRGADTQYF

clone_size: many
d_call: TRBD2
cdr3_length: 18
j_call: TRBJ2-3
v_call: TRBV7-2
cdr3_nt: TGTGCCAGCAGCTTAGTGGGGACTAGCGGGGGGGCAACAGATACGCAGTATTTT
cdr3_aa: CASSLVGTSGGATDTQYF

clone_size: many
d_call: TRBD2
cdr3_length: 15
j_call: TRBJ2-5
v_call: TRBV20-1
cdr3_nt: TGCAGTGCTGGAGTAGGGCTAGCGGACCGGGAGACCCAGTACTTC
cdr3_aa: CSAGVGLADRETQYF

clone_size: many
d_call: TRBD1
cdr3_length: 14
j_call: TRBJ1-1
v_call: TRBV29-1
cdr3_nt: TGCAGCGTAACACAGGGGGCGGGAACGCGAGAAGCTTTCTTT
cdr3_aa: CSVTQGAGTREAFF

clone_size: many
d_call: TRBD2
cdr3_length: 20
j_call: TRBJ2-6
v_call: TRBV7-9
cdr3_nt: TGTGCCAGCAGTTATACTAGCGGGGGGGCCGGTCGGACCGGGGCCAACGTCCTGACTTTC
cdr3_aa: CASSYTSGGAGRTGANVLTF

clone_size: many
d_call: -
cdr3_length: 13
j_call: TRBJ2-6
v_call: TRBV30
cdr3_nt: TGTGCCTGGTCTGCCGGGGGGGCCAACGTCCTGACTTTC
cdr3_aa: CAWSAGGANVLTF

clone_size: many
d_call: TRBD1
cdr3_length: 14
j_call: TRBJ2-7
v_call: TRBV7-2
cdr3_nt: TGTGCCAGCAGAAAGACAGGGCGGGCCTACGAGCAGTACTTC
cdr3_aa: CASRKTGRAYEQYF

clone_size: many
d_call: -
cdr3_length: 11
j_call: TRBJ2-1
v_call: TRBV6-6
cdr3_nt: TGTGCCAGCACGACCTACAATGAGCAGTTCTTC
cdr3_aa: CASTTYNEQFF

clone_size: many
d_call: -
cdr3_length: 15
j_call: TRBJ1-1
v_call: TRBV2
cdr3_nt: TGTGCCAGCACCGATTCCTCAGGGCTGAACACTGAAGCTTTCTTT
cdr3_aa: CASTDSSGLNTEAFF

clone_size: many
d_call: -
cdr3_length: 11
j_call: TRBJ2-2
v_call: TRBV29-1
cdr3_nt: TGCAGCGTTGCACAGCTGGGGGAGCTGTTTTTT
cdr3_aa: CSVAQLGELFF

clone_size: many
d_call: TRBD1
cdr3_length: 16
j_call: TRBJ1-1
v_call: TRBV29-1
cdr3_nt: TGCAGCGCCCAATTACCGGGACAGGGGGCATGGGCTGAAGCTTTCTTT
cdr3_aa: CSAQLPGQGAWAEAFF

clone_size: few
d_call: -
cdr3_length: 14
j_call: TRBJ1-5
v_call: TRBV6-4
cdr3_nt: TGTGCCAGCAGTGACATTGCAGGGTTTCAGCCCCAGCATTTT
cdr3_aa: CASSDIAGFQPQHF

clone_size: many
d_call: TRBD2
cdr3_length: 16
j_call: TRBJ2-3
v_call: TRBV9
cdr3_nt: TGTGCCAGCAGCGAACGGGGGGGCCTTAGCACAGATACGCAGTATTTT
cdr3_aa: CASSERGGLSTDTQYF

clone_size: -
d_call: -
cdr3_length: 15
j_call: TRBJ2-2
v_call: TRBV10-3
cdr3_nt: TGTGCCGTCAGTGAGTCCCCGGAGAACACCGGGGAGCTGTTTTTT
cdr3_aa: CAVSESPENTGELFF

clone_size: -
d_call: TRBD1
cdr3_length: 13
j_call: TRBJ2-5
v_call: TRBV30
cdr3_nt: TGTGCCTGGAGTGAAACAGGGGGGGAGACCCAGTACTTC
cdr3_aa: CAWSETGGETQYF

clone_size: many
d_call: -
cdr3_length: 14
j_call: TRBJ2-7
v_call: TRBV6-6
cdr3_nt: TGTGCCAGCCAACTCAACTTCGGGGCCTACGAGCAGTACTTC
cdr3_aa: CASQLNFGAYEQYF

clone_size: many
d_call: -
cdr3_length: 12
j_call: TRBJ2-1
v_call: TRBV20-1
cdr3_nt: TGCAGTGCAAGACGAGGATACAATGAGCAGTTCTTC
cdr3_aa: CSARRGYNEQFF

clone_size: -
d_call: TRBD1
cdr3_length: 13
j_call: TRBJ2-1
v_call: TRBV19
cdr3_nt: TGTGCCAGTAGTATAGTACAGGGGGATGAGCAGTTCTTC
cdr3_aa: CASSIVQGDEQFF

clone_size: many
d_call: TRBD1
cdr3_length: 14
j_call: TRBJ1-1
v_call: TRBV10-3
cdr3_nt: TGTGCCATCAGTGACCGGGACAGCCTTACTGAAGCTTTCTTT
cdr3_aa: CAISDRDSLTEAFF

clone_size: -
d_call: -
cdr3_length: 13
j_call: TRBJ2-1
v_call: TRBV29-1
cdr3_nt: TGCAGCGTTTTTCCCAGGGGTGGGAATGAGCAGTTCTTC
cdr3_aa: CSVFPRGGNEQFF

clone_size: few
d_call: -
cdr3_length: 15
j_call: TRBJ2-4
v_call: TRBV2
cdr3_nt: TGTGCCAGCATCGTCTTATCTTCAGCCAAAAACATTCAGTACTTC
cdr3_aa: CASIVLSSAKNIQYF

clone_size: many
d_call: TRBD2
cdr3_length: 16
j_call: TRBJ2-3
v_call: TRBV7-7
cdr3_nt: TGTGCCAGCAGCTCATTCGGGGGGGCCTCCACAGTTACGCAGTATTTT
cdr3_aa: CASSSFGGASTVTQYF

clone_size: many
d_call: -
cdr3_length: 16
j_call: TRBJ2-7
v_call: TRBV18
cdr3_nt: TGTGCCAGCTCACCCCCGGGATCCACTGGGGGCCACGAGCAGTACTTC
cdr3_aa: CASSPPGSTGGHEQYF

clone_size: many
d_call: -
cdr3_length: 13
j_call: TRBJ2-3
v_call: TRBV29-1
cdr3_nt: TGCAGCGTTGAAGGCCGTCTGGGAGATACGCAGTATTTT
cdr3_aa: CSVEGRLGDTQYF

clone_size: few
d_call: -
cdr3_length: 15
j_call: TRBJ2-7
v_call: TRBV27
cdr3_nt: TGTGCCAGCAGTTCCCTCCCGACAGGTCTGGGCGAGCAGTACTTC
cdr3_aa: CASSSLPTGLGEQYF